This T cell receptor (beta chain) derives from a study of T-cell reconstitution after alpha-beta-depleted transplantation in children. TCRbeta library construction was performed incorporating unique molecular identifiers. TCRdb used MiXCR to reprocess the PCR reads, holding one entry per CDR3 protein. The sample holds 300,000 to 350,000 distinct CDR3 sequences, approximately 23% seen once. CDR3 length: 16 residues. V was cut by 5 bases and J by 0 bases, with 16 bases left in between. Germline loops: CDR1 MNHNS, CDR2 SASEGT. The rearrangement joins TRBV6-1 to TRBJ1-1; D not certain. This receptor was identified in a male patient younger than 18 who had a stem cell transplant for acute lymphoblastic leukemia, so the T cells may come from the graft donor. Sequences were derived from PBMCs, mostly from graft donor cells, sampled 180 days after TCRalphabeta/CD19-depleted stem cell transplant. The DNA for the CDR3 is TGTGCCAGCAGTAGGGCCCAGCCAATTATGAACACTGAAGCTTTCTTT. Translation: CASSRAQPIMNTEAFF.